Listed below are T cell receptor beta chains from one sample, sequenced in a study of blood T cell repertoires in COVID-19. Libraries were prepared by immunoSEQ multiplex PCR; TCRdb keeps only in-frame clonotypes and omits some of them. The data show about 180,000 clones, about 90% seen once. Source material: peripheral blood. Receptor source: a man aged 40-49 years with active or convalescent COVID-19. CDR3s leave out the opening cysteine and the closing phenylalanine or tryptophan. Each record gives: J gene, V gene, CDR3 protein.

>TRBJ1-1|TRBV29-1
SALGQGVTEAF
>TRBJ1-6|TRBV4-2
ASSQVGGGEYSPLH
>TRBJ1-6|TRBV28
ASSPGQGWSPLH
>TRBJ1-1|TRBV5-1
ASSLGGVAPMNTEAF
>TRBJ2-3|TRBV6-5
ASSRNGYPTDTQY
>TRBJ2-6|TRBV5-1
ASSLQPGGQVHSGANVLT
>TRBJ2-2|TRBV5-4
ASSLRTRFQPGELF
>TRBJ1-1|TRBV7-9
ASSGTSVAGRAF
>TRBJ1-2|TRBV10-3
AISEGQGQHGYT
>TRBJ2-7|TRBV5-1
ASSLANSYEQY
>TRBJ1-5|TRBV19
ASSPRDRGVGGNQPQH
>TRBJ1-3|TRBV10-1
ASSEDPGTGNTIY
>TRBJ2-5|TRBV9
ASSVAPSGGETQY
>TRBJ1-3|TRBV29-1
SVDLRNTIY
>TRBJ1-4|TRBV7-9
ASSSGVSGEKLF
>TRBJ2-5|TRBV19
ASSIRGFQETQY
>TRBJ1-6|TRBV7-9
ASSPLDSYNSPLH
>TRBJ2-7|TRBV7-2
ASSLGLAGSSYEQY
>TRBJ1-6|TRBV6-5
ASSYRGQANSPLH
>TRBJ1-4|TRBV3-1/TRBV3-2
ASSSTGGNEKLF